This T cell receptor beta chain was sequenced during a study of cytomegalovirus exposure and HLA in healthy donors. Sequenced by immunoSEQ multiplex PCR; TCRdb stores in-frame clones only, minus some. Here the sample spans 55,000 to 75,000 clones, over 90% being singletons. This clone was observed once. What it binds is not known. Points from the study as a whole: According to the study, 150 to 200 TCR beta chains were cytomegalovirus-associated.

Trimming took 2 bases from V and 6 from J, leaving 16 bases between them. From germline, CDR1 is MNHEY and CDR2 SMNVEV (reference sequence). The CDR3 covers 15 residues. The chain recombines TRBV27 with TRBJ1-1; maybe TRBD1 (5 bases). The specimen was PBMCs. This sequence was found in a man aged 18 to 30 in good health and CMV-seropositive. The chain's CDR3 is CASSLEAGIMAEAFF. CDR3 nucleotides: TGTGCCAGCAGTTTAGAAGCAGGGATTATGGCTGAAGCTTTCTTT.